The 26 T cell receptor beta chains listed next were all sequenced from one sample in a study of spatial heterogeneity in lung cancer. The time point here: sample taken at primary tumor resection. Their antigens are not known. MiXCR, applied by TCRdb to the 5' RACE reads, yields one record per CDR3 protein. The profile shows about 3,500 distinct CDR3 sequences, approximately 16% of them singletons. Study-level points and caveats: One measure, the expanded intratumoral alpha and beta TCR count, tracked tumor mutation counts.

This specimen was lung tumor tissue, taken at surgery. The receptors come from a male donor with early-stage non-small cell lung cancer.

The chain joins TRBV27 to TRBJ2-5; tentative D call: TRBD2 (5 bases). Trimming took off 3 bases at V and 5 bases at J, with 7 bases between the two ends. CDR1 MNHEY and CDR2 SMNVEV come from the germline V gene (reference sequence). The CDR3 covers 12 residues. The CDR3 DNA sequence: TGTGCCAGCAGTTTTCGGGGTGAGACCCAGTACTTC. This gives the protein CASSFRGETQYF.

This clonotype is labeled medium-sized. CDR3 coding DNA: TGTGCCAGCAGTCCGGGCCTCTCTGGGGCCAACGTCCTGACTTTC. This sequence encodes CASSPGLSGANVLTF. The chain joins TRBV28 to TRBJ2-6, with no clear D. V dropped 5 bases and J dropped 0 bases, with 8 bases sitting between them. CDR1 is MDHEN, CDR2 SYDVKM, per germline. The CDR3 length is 15 residues.

This clonotype ranks as medium-sized (0.01 to 0.1%). The rearrangement links TRBV20-1 to TRBJ2-5, with 15 bases aligning to TRBD2. CDR1 is DFQATT, CDR2 SNEGSKA, per germline (reference sequence). Trimming cost V 1 base and J 4 bases; bases outside gene matches: 1. The CDR3 is made up of 15 amino acids. The CDR3 DNA reads as TGCAGTGCTAGAGGGACTAGCGGGAGGGGAGAGACCCAGTACTTC. Amino acids: CSARGTSGRGETQYF.

This chain joins TRBV27 and TRBJ2-7; D possibly corresponds to TRBD2 (7 bases). V was clipped by 6 bases and J by 3 bases, with 9 bases between them. Germline V gene sequence: CDR1 MNHEY, CDR2 SMNVEV (reference sequence). CDR3 size: 12 residues. The CDR3 DNA reads TGTGCCAGCAGCGGGGGGCGCTACGAGCAGTACTTC. Protein: CASSGGRYEQYF.

The chain uses TRBV5-4 and TRBJ2-3, with D perhaps matching TRBD1 or TRBD2 (5 bases each). This CDR3 spans 12 amino acids. V was shortened by 0 bases and J by 6 bases, with 5 bases between the two germline ends. Germline V gives CDR1 SGHNT, CDR2 YYREEE (reference sequence). CDR3 nucleotide sequence: TGTGCCAGCAGCTTGGGGGGGGATACGCAGTATTTT. Translation: CASSLGGDTQYF.

The J gene is TRBJ2-7, the V gene TRBV6-5; weak D call: TRBD2 (6 bases). The germline CDR1 and CDR2 sequences are MNHEY and SVGAGI. The CDR3 runs to 12 residues. V shed 6 bases and J shed 5 bases, with 11 bases lying between them. The CDR3 sequence: CASSGGENEQYF. Written as DNA, the CDR3 is TGTGCCAGCAGCGGGGGAGAAAACGAGCAGTACTTC.

This clonotype rates as medium-sized (0.01 to 0.1%). This CDR3 is CSARDFLAGDTDTQYF. For the CDR3, the DNA is TGCAGTGCTAGAGATTTCCTAGCGGGTGACACAGATACGCAGTATTTT. This chain links TRBV20-1 with TRBJ2-3; 8 nucleotides align to TRBD2. The ends lost 0 bases at V and 2 bases at J; junction bases unmatched: 7. CDR3 length equals 16 residues. Germline-derived CDR1 and CDR2 are DFQATT and SNEGSKA (reference sequence).

This clonotype is medium-sized. The V gene is TRBV28, the J gene TRBJ1-3; D is perhaps TRBD1 (5 bases). The CDR3 has 15 amino acids. Germline CDR1 is MDHEN and CDR2 is SYDVKM. V lost 6 bases to trimming and J lost 2 bases, with 14 bases between them. CDR3 bases: TGTGCCAGCAGCTTTATGGGGGGACCTGGAAACACCATATATTTT. It specifies CASSFMGGPGNTIYF.

This clonotype is labeled medium-sized (0.01 to 0.1%). Here the CDR3 reads CASSLSAGYEQYF. In DNA form, the CDR3 reads TGTGCCAGCAGTTTAAGCGCGGGCTACGAGCAGTACTTC. J is TRBJ2-7 and V is TRBV28, with D tentatively TRBD2 (5 bases). The CDR3 consists of 13 residues. Between the trimmed V and J ends, which lost 2 bases and 3 bases, there was a span of 8 bases. CDR1 is MDHEN and CDR2 is SYDVKM in the germline V gene.

This clonotype is labeled medium-sized. This sequence joins TRBV20-1 and TRBJ2-6; D is tentatively TRBD1 or TRBD2 (6 bases each). V shed 7 bases and J shed 0 bases, with 13 bases lying between them. The V gene's germline CDR1 is DFQATT and CDR2 SNEGSKA (reference sequence). This CDR3 is 15 amino acids long. DNA of the CDR3: TGCAGTGTTTCTAGGGGGGTCTCTGGGGCCAACGTCCTGACTTTC. Amino acid sequence: CSVSRGVSGANVLTF.

In its sample, this clonotype ranks as medium-sized (0.01 to 0.1%). The rearrangement uses TRBV5-1 and TRBJ2-5, with 10 bases identical to TRBD2. Germline lookup yields CDR1 SGHRS and CDR2 YFSETQ. The ends lost 1 base at V and 2 bases at J; junction bases unmatched: 2. The CDR3 contains 15 residues. Here the CDR3 reads CASSLSSGGQETQYF. Here the CDR3 DNA reads TGCGCCAGCAGCTTGAGTAGCGGGGGGCAAGAGACCCAGTACTTC.

This clonotype was seen only a few times. In DNA form, the CDR3 reads TGTGCCTGGAAGTCCTTACTAGCTCGGGGCGATACGCAGTATTTT. Its translation: CAWKSLLARGDTQYF. The rearrangement links TRBV30 to TRBJ2-3; possibly TRBD2 for D (6 bases). The CDR3 spans 15 residues. Trimming shortened V by 4 bases and J by 6 bases, and 20 bases separated the two germline ends. Per the germline V gene, CDR1 is GTSNPN and CDR2 is SVGIG (reference sequence).

This clonotype is medium-sized by share. The chain uses TRBV10-3 and TRBJ2-3; 7 bases align to TRBD2. CDR1 and CDR2 (germline): ENHRY, SYGVKD. With V trimmed by 10 bases and J by 3 bases, 10 bases remained unmatched. The CDR3 contains 14 residues. CDR3 sequence reads: CATGGQGGTDTQYF. CDR3 nucleotides: TGTGCCACCGGCGGGCAGGGAGGGACAGATACGCAGTATTTT.

V usage is TRBV6-2 or TRBV6-3 and J usage is TRBJ1-5; D gene unclear. V gave up 7 bases and J gave up 4 bases, with 11 bases separating them. The CDR3 is 13 amino acids. Per the germline V gene, CDR1 is MNHEY and CDR2 is SVGEGT. The CDR3 DNA reads TGTGCCAGCACCCTGGTAGGGAATCAGCCCCAGCATTTT. Protein sequence: CASTLVGNQPQHF.

As regards this clonotype: Germline is not matched at one junction end, which may reflect a read error. The rearrangement links TRBV13 to TRBJ2-5; the D is unclear. Germline loops: CDR1 PRHDT, CDR2 FYEKMQ (reference sequence). There are 13 residues in the CDR3. Here the CDR3 DNA reads TGTGCCAGCAGCTTGAACAGACAAGTGACCCAGTACTTC. Amino acids: CASSLNRQVTQYF.

This clonotype ranks as medium-sized (0.01 to 0.1%). The V and J genes are TRBV9 and TRBJ2-3; weak D call: TRBD2 (6 bases). The V and J ends lost 7 bases and 2 bases respectively, with 11 bases between them. CDR3 length: 13 residues. Looked up from germline, CDR1 is SGDLS and CDR2 is YYNGEE. This chain's CDR3 is CASGGEVTDTQYF. In DNA, the CDR3 is TGTGCCAGCGGCGGGGAAGTCACAGATACGCAGTATTTT.

The CDR3 here is CASSPYHKINSPLHF. The DNA for the CDR3 is TGTGCCAGCAGTCCCTACCACAAAATTAATTCACCCCTCCACTTT. The V call is TRBV27, the J call TRBJ1-6; D gene uncertain. The CDR3 totals 15 residues. Trimming removed 5 bases at V and 6 bases at J, with 14 bases between. Germline V lookup: CDR1 MNHEY, CDR2 SMNVEV (reference sequence).

Notes on this clonotype: Mismatch with germline at one junction end may stem from a read error. The gene calls are TRBV5-1 and TRBJ2-1; tentatively, D is TRBD1 (6 bases). Germline lookup yields CDR1 SGHRS and CDR2 YFSETQ. The CDR3 consists of 17 residues. The CDR3 is CAGSPNFPGHRYNEQFF. The CDR3 DNA reads as TGCGCCGGCAGCCCAAACTTTCCGGGACACCGTTACAATGAGCAGTTCTTC.

In this sample, this clonotype turned up a few times. The DNA of the CDR3 is TGCGCCAGCAGTGATCTTTTCAGGGGGCCCCACGAGCAGTACTTC. It specifies CASSDLFRGPHEQYF. This chain links TRBV10-1 with TRBJ2-7; 8 positions agree with TRBD1. This CDR3 has 15 amino acids. J gave up 5 bases and V 3 bases, and 9 bases lay outside the gene matches. Germline values: CDR1 WNHNN, CDR2 SYGVQD (reference sequence).

This clonotype was counted between two and nine times. This rearrangement joins TRBV28 to TRBJ2-4, with D possibly matching TRBD2 (5 bases). Germline V gene lookup returns CDR1 MDHEN and CDR2 SYDVKM. The CDR3 has 17 residues. V lost 4 bases and J lost 9, with 25 bases in between. The CDR3 spells CASSSRSYRGRVGIQYF. CDR3 nucleotides: TGTGCCAGCAGTTCCCGAAGTTACAGAGGGCGCGTTGGCATTCAGTACTTC.

The chain recombines TRBV20-1 with TRBJ2-3; 10 nucleotides line up with TRBD2. This CDR3 is 17 amino acids long. Germline CDR1 is DFQATT and CDR2 is SNEGSKA (reference sequence). The junction had 10 bases not matched to a gene; V was cut back by 3 bases and J by 1 base. Here the CDR3 reads CSASGALAGARTDTQYF. CDR3 bases: TGCAGTGCTAGTGGCGCCCTAGCGGGGGCGCGCACAGATACGCAGTATTTT.

This clonotype was seen a handful of times. The gene calls are TRBV6-2 or TRBV6-3 and TRBJ2-1, with D maybe TRBD1 (5 bases). The CDR3 is made up of 14 amino acids. Germline V gives CDR1 MNHEY, CDR2 SVGEGT. V was shortened by 4 bases and J by 4 bases, with 11 bases between the two germline ends. The CDR3 region has the DNA TGTGCCAGCAGTTCTACAGGAGATTACAATGAGCAGTTCTTC. This gives the protein CASSSTGDYNEQFF.

The genes are TRBV5-5 and TRBJ1-5; TRBD1 matches at 11 bases. The ends lost 0 bases at V and 2 bases at J; junction bases unmatched: 1. The CDR3 has 16 amino acids. Looked up from germline, CDR1 is SGHKS and CDR2 is YYEKEE (reference sequence). This CDR3 reads CASSLGTGGGNQPQHF. DNA of the CDR3: TGTGCCAGCAGCTTGGGGACAGGGGGCGGCAATCAGCCCCAGCATTTT.

By share, this clonotype ranks as medium-sized. The chain carries TRBV7-6 and TRBJ2-1; TRBD1 aligns across 7 bases. V lost 5 bases and J lost 1; bases outside the gene matches: 5. This CDR3 is built from 15 residues. The V gene's germline CDR1 is SGHVS and CDR2 FNYEAQ. The chain's CDR3 is CASSLLGQSYNEQFF. For the CDR3, the DNA is TGTGCCAGCAGCCTCCTGGGACAGTCCTACAATGAGCAGTTCTTC.

This clonotype occurred once. The chain joins TRBV29-1 to TRBJ2-1, with a tentative D call TRBD2 (5 bases). Germline V CDR1 and CDR2: SQVTM, ANQGSEA. The CDR3 spans 15 residues. Trimming shortened V by 4 bases and J by 7 bases, and 20 bases separated the two germline ends. The CDR3 DNA reads as TGCAGCGTTGTAAGAGGGCTAGGGATAGGGAATGAGCAGTTCTTC. This translates into CSVVRGLGIGNEQFF.

By share, this clonotype counts as medium-sized. The genes are TRBV10-3 and TRBJ1-1; the match to TRBD1 covers 10 bases. Germline V gene sequence: CDR1 ENHRY, CDR2 SYGVKD. The CDR3 loop spans 14 amino acids. J gave up 1 base and V 9 bases, and 5 bases lay outside the gene matches. CDR3 in amino acids: CAMGTGAPNTEAFF. The CDR3 DNA sequence: TGTGCCATGGGGACAGGGGCCCCGAACACTGAAGCTTTCTTT.